This T cell receptor (beta chain) appears in the sequencing data of a study of tumor T cells in aggressive B-cell lymphoma. Libraries were prepared by immunoSEQ multiplex PCR; TCRdb keeps only in-frame clonotypes and omits some of them. The repertoire consists of approximately 2,800 clones, with around 85% occurring once and the leading ten covering less than 20%. Regarding this clone: The germline gene is not matched at one end of the junction; a read error may be the cause.

CDR1 is SQVTM, CDR2 ANQGSEA, per germline. The CDR3 is made up of 12 amino acids. Sequencing used tumor tissue. The clonotype was recovered from an adult with diffuse large B cell lymphoma. Some clones in this sample may be carry-over from other donors' samples. This chain uses TRBV29-1 with TRBJ2-3, with D unclear. Here the CDR3 DNA reads TGCACCGTTGGACGGGGCACAGATACGCAGTATTTT. Translated, it gives CTVGRGTDTQYF.